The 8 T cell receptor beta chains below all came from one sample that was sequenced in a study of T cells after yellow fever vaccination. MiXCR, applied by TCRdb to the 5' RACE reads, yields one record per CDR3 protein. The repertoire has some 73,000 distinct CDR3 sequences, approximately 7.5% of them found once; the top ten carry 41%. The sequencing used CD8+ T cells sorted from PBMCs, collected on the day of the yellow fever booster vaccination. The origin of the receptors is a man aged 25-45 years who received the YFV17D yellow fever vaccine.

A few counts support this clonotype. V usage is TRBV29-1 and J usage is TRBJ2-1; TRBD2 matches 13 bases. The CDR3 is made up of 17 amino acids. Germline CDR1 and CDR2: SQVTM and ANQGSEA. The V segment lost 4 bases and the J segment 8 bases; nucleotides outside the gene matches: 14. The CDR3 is CSVVARTSGRGKDEQFF. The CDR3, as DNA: TGCAGCGTTGTAGCCAGGACTAGCGGGAGAGGGAAGGATGAGCAGTTCTTC.

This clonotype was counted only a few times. CDR3 sequence: CASSNWNSPLHF. DNA for the CDR3: TGTGCCAGCAGCAATTGGAATTCACCCCTCCACTTT. This sequence joins TRBV21-1 and TRBJ1-6. TRBV21-1 is a documented pseudogene. The CDR3 covers 12 residues.

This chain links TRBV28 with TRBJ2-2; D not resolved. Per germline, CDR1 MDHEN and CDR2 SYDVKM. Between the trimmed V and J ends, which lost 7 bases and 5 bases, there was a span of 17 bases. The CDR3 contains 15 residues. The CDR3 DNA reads TGTGCCAGCACCGAGGCATACCTCGAGACCGGGGAGCTGTTTTTT. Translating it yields CASTEAYLETGELFF.

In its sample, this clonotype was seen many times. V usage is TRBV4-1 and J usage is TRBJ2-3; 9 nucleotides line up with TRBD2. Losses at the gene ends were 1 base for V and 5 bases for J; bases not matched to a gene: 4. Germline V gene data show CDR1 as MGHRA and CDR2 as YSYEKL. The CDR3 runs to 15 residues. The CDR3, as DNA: TGCGCCAGCAGCCAAGCGCCAGCGGGAGGAGATACGCAGTATTTT. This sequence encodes CASSQAPAGGDTQYF.

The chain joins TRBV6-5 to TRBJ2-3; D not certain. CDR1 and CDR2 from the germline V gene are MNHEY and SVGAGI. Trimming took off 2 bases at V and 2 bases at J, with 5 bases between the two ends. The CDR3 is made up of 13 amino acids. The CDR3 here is CASSYDATDTQYF. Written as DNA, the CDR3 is TGTGCCAGCAGTTACGACGCCACAGATACGCAGTATTTT.

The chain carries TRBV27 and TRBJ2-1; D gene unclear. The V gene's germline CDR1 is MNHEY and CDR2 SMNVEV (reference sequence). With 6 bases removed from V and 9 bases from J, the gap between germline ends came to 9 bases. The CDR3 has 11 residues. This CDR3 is CASSDLFEQFF. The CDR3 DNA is TGTGCCAGCAGCGATCTATTTGAGCAGTTCTTC.

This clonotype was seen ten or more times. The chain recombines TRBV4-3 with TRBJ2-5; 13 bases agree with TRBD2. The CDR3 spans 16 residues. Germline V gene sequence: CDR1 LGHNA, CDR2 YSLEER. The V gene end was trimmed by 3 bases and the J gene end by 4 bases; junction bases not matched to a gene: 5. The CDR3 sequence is CASSHGLAGEVETQYF. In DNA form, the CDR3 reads TGCGCCAGCAGCCATGGACTAGCGGGAGAGGTAGAGACCCAGTACTTC.

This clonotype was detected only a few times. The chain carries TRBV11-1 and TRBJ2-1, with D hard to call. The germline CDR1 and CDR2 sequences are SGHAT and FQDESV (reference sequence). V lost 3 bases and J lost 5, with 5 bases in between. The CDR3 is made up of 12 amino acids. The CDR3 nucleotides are TGTGCCAGCAGCTTTACCAACAATGAGCAGTTCTTC. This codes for CASSFTNNEQFF.